This paragraph reports one T cell receptor beta chain. This sample is drawn from a study of cytomegalovirus exposure and HLA in healthy donors. This CDR3 is built from 12 residues. Trimming cost V 2 bases and J 4 bases, with 5 bases left between them. Germline V lookup: CDR1 MDHEN, CDR2 SYDVKM. The PCR had 60 Vbeta and 13 Jbeta primers. Assay used: immunoSEQ multiplex PCR; TCRdb lists only in-frame clones, some missing. The sample has roughly 200,000 clones, approximately 85% seen once. V and J are TRBV28 and TRBJ1-2, with D unclear. This TCR was sampled from a woman between 40 and 55 years old in good health and CMV-seronegative. Sequencing was done on a sample of PBMCs. This CDR3 is CASSLHGYGYTF. The CDR3 nucleotides are TGTGCCAGCAGTTTACACGGCTATGGCTACACCTTC.